This entry is about one T cell receptor (beta chain). Its specificity is unknown. CDR3 length equals 17 residues. Germline V gene sequence: CDR1 SGHNT, CDR2 YENEEA. V was cut by 1 base and J by 4 bases, with 18 bases left in between. The protocol was immunoSEQ multiplex PCR, while the TCRdb copy is restricted to in-frame clones and leaves out a portion. This repertoire shows some 300,000 clones, more than 60% found once; its top ten account for about 10%. This record comes from a study of shared clonotypes between healthy human individuals. CD45RA+ naive and CD45RA-negative memory subsets were separated from CD4+ cells. Study outcomes and limitations: Estimated clonotype richness was generally higher in naive than memory subsets.

Sequencing input: memory CD4+ T cells sorted from blood. The subset here: CD45RA-negative fraction. This chain uses TRBV11-3 with TRBJ2-3; no definite D call. The source is a man aged 25-45 years in good health. The CDR3: CASSLGENKPQSDTQYF. The CDR3, as DNA: TGTGCCAGCAGCTTAGGCGAAAACAAACCCCAGTCAGATACGCAGTATTTT.